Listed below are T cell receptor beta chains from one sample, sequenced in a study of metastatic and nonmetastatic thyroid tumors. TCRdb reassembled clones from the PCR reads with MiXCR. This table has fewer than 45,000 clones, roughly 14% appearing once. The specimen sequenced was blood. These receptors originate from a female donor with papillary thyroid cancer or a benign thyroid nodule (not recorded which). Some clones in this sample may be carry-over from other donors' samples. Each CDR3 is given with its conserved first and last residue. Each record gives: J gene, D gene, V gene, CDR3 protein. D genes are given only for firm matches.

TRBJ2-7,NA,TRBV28,CASSPPGDGLYEQYF
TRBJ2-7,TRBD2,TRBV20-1,CSASTPPFRPGGIDEQYF
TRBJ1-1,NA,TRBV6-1,CASRLLGTVTKAFF
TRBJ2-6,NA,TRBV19,CASISIMEFGANVLTF
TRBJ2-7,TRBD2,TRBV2,CASSEGLAGVYEQYF
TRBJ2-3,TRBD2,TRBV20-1,CSASLPRGADTQYF
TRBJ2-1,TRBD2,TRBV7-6,CASSPMGWAAGVDEQFF
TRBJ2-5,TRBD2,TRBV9,CASSVGLAEETQYF
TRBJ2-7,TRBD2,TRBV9,CASSSGLAGSYEQYF
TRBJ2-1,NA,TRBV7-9,CASSLEGVEQFF
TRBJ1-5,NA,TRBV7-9,CASSLVGVDNQPQHF
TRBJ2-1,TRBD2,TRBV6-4,CATYLAGLAGYGNYNEQFF
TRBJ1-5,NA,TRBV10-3,CAVGTASNHPQHF
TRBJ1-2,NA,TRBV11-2,CASSFPTSGHGNVYTF
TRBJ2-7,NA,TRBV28,CASSLTGPLRVYF
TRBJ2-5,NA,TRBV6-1,CASSRTPGRETQYF
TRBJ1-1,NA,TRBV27,CASSFRDESTEAFF
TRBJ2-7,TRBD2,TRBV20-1,CSARVKLASTRYYEQYF
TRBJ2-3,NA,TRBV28,CASTSTDTQYF
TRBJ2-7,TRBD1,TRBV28,CASSYDRGEQYF
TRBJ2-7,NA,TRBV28,CASSSGVGASYEQYF
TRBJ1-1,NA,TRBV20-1,CSASMNTEAFF
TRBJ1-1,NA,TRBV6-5,CASSYARGAEAFF
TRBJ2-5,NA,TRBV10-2,CARSGAPSETQYF
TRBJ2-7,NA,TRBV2,CASRLGSPFSYEQYF
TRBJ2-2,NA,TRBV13,CASRGIGTGELFF
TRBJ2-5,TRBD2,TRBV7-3,CASRPGTSGIQETQYF
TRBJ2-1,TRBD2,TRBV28,CASIPSMGLGFLNEQFF
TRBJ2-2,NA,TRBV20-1,CSASTRPRGNGELFF
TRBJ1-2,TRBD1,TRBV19,CASRDRTYGYNF
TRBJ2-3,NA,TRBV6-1,CASNEEGTDTQYF
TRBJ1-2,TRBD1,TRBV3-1,CASSQPPPRREGAVGYTF
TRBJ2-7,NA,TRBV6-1,CASSTEQGVYEQYF
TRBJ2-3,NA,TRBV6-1,CASSEFVGGLGTDTQYF
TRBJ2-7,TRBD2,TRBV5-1,CASSLAGRLAGVLVNEQYF
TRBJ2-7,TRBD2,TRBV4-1,CASSQSGLAGGPTNEQYF
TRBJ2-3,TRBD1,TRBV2,CASTQRQGVATDTQYF
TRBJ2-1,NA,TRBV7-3,CASSFIKQSEQFF
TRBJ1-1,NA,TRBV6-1,CASRPDSAFMNTEAFF
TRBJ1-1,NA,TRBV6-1,CASGTTEAFF
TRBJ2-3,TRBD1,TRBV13,CASSLGTGADTQYF
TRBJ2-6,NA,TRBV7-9,CASSPFRSSGANVLTF
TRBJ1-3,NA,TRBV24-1,CATSEGGSGNTIYF
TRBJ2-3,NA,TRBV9,CASSVTPTGDTQYF
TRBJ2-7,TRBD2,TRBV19,CASKGVAGGRGEQYF
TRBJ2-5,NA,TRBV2,CASSGERQETQYF
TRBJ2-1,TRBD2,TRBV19,CASSVPSGGSSYNEQFF
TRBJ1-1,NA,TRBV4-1,CASSRADRRGTEAFF
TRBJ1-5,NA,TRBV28,CASSSLPKGFTQPQHF
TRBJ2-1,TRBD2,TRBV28,CASMGSGRARDEQFF
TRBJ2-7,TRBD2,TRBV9,CASSVIGRDTAF
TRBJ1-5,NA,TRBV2,CASSVMGVNQPQHF
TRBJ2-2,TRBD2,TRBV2,CTNKRDSGDTVELFF